One and the same sample provided the 5 T cell receptor beta chains below, sequenced in a study of cytomegalovirus exposure and HLA in healthy donors. TCRdb's copy holds only in-frame clones and misses some; the assay was immunoSEQ multiplex PCR. The sample lists some 130,000 clones, nearly 90% occurring once. The sequenced sample was PBMCs. The receptor source for this set is a young woman in good health and CMV-seronegative.

The gene calls are TRBV2 and TRBJ2-5; TRBD1 matches at 9 bases. The CDR3 is 16 amino acids. Germline V gene data show CDR1 as SNHLY and CDR2 as FYNNEI. Unmatched junction bases numbered 12, after V lost 6 bases and J lost 4 bases. For the CDR3, the DNA is TGTGCCAGCAGATCCCCGTGGGGACAGGGACTAGAGACCCAGTACTTC. Residues: CASRSPWGQGLETQYF.

This clone has a single count. CDR3 DNA: TGTGCCAGCAGCCCCGTCGCGGCTCCCACGGCAGATACGCAGTATTTT. This gives the protein CASSPVAAPTADTQYF. The chain couples TRBV9 to TRBJ2-3; D call uncertain. The length of the CDR3 is 16 residues. Germline V gives CDR1 SGDLS, CDR2 YYNGEE. V lost 4 bases and J 4 bases, leaving 19 bases between the germline ends.

The rearrangement links TRBV10-3 to TRBJ1-2; D might be TRBD1 (6 bases). CDR3 length equals 13 residues. The V and J ends lost 4 bases and 5 bases respectively, with 11 bases between them. The germline V gene encodes CDR1 ENHRY and CDR2 SYGVKD. CDR3 coding DNA: TGTGCCATCAGTGCTCACAGGGATTATGGCTACACCTTC. Its protein product is CAISAHRDYGYTF.

V is TRBV2 and J is TRBJ2-7, with no clear D. The CDR3 has 15 residues. Germline values: CDR1 SNHLY, CDR2 FYNNEI. V was clipped by 6 bases and J by 5 bases, with 20 bases between them. The CDR3: CASRRSRLLDHEQYF. Written as DNA, the CDR3 is TGTGCCAGCAGGAGGTCACGTCTCTTAGACCACGAGCAGTACTTC.

The chain combines TRBV9 with TRBJ1-4; D call uncertain. Germline V gene lookup returns CDR1 SGDLS and CDR2 YYNGEE. The CDR3 loop spans 16 amino acids. V was shortened by 0 bases and J by 0 bases, with 9 bases between the two germline ends. DNA of the CDR3: TGTGCCAGCAGCGTAGATGGGAGTGCAACTAATGAAAAACTGTTTTTT. Amino acids: CASSVDGSATNEKLFF.